These T cell receptor beta chains were read from a single sample in a study of blood T cell repertoires in COVID-19. Data came from immunoSEQ multiplex PCR; TCRdb stores just in-frame clones and leaves some out. The sample contains under 150,000 clones, approximately 89% of which appear only once. The material sequenced was peripheral blood. The origin of the receptors is a human donor in a cohort sampled during active COVID-19. Both conserved end residues are trimmed from each CDR3. The order of the fields is CDR3 length, J gene, V gene, CDR3 protein.

CDR3 length: 13
J gene: TRBJ2-7
V gene: TRBV4-1
CDR3 protein: ASSQLADFSYEQY

CDR3 length: 10
J gene: TRBJ1-5
V gene: TRBV18
CDR3 protein: ASSSTGDPQH

CDR3 length: 11
J gene: TRBJ2-3
V gene: TRBV5-4
CDR3 protein: ASTLSPTGTQY

CDR3 length: 12
J gene: TRBJ1-6
V gene: TRBV6-5
CDR3 protein: ASSLGQGTSPLH

CDR3 length: 13
J gene: TRBJ1-2
V gene: TRBV27
CDR3 protein: ASSSYRTGGHGYT

CDR3 length: 9
J gene: TRBJ2-7
V gene: TRBV4-2
CDR3 protein: ASSQGLEQY

CDR3 length: 11
J gene: TRBJ2-7
V gene: TRBV5-4
CDR3 protein: ASSSPGFYEQY

CDR3 length: 11
J gene: TRBJ1-6
V gene: TRBV12-3/TRBV12-4
CDR3 protein: ATQAADNSPLH

CDR3 length: 12
J gene: TRBJ2-7
V gene: TRBV5-1
CDR3 protein: ASRPQGWAYEQY

CDR3 length: 12
J gene: TRBJ1-2
V gene: TRBV10-2
CDR3 protein: ASSGTGATYGYT

CDR3 length: 13
J gene: TRBJ1-2
V gene: TRBV9
CDR3 protein: ASSVGLDRAYGYT

CDR3 length: 15
J gene: TRBJ1-1
V gene: TRBV7-9
CDR3 protein: ASSLGRGMTGDTEAF

CDR3 length: 13
J gene: TRBJ1-1
V gene: TRBV7-2
CDR3 protein: ASSPHQGANTEAF

CDR3 length: 13
J gene: TRBJ2-7
V gene: TRBV4-3
CDR3 protein: ASSQTWTGSYEQY

CDR3 length: 13
J gene: TRBJ2-7
V gene: TRBV10-2
CDR3 protein: ASSSGLRPTYEQY

CDR3 length: 13
J gene: TRBJ2-7
V gene: TRBV7-2
CDR3 protein: ASSLPGLAGYEQY

CDR3 length: 13
J gene: TRBJ2-3
V gene: TRBV5-1
CDR3 protein: ASSLRGHSTDTQY

CDR3 length: 12
J gene: TRBJ2-7
V gene: TRBV11-2
CDR3 protein: ASSLAGRAGQPY

CDR3 length: 13
J gene: TRBJ1-2
V gene: TRBV5-4
CDR3 protein: ASSWAGQERYGYT

CDR3 length: 12
J gene: TRBJ1-2
V gene: TRBV5-1
CDR3 protein: ASSLEQGDYGYT

CDR3 length: 11
J gene: TRBJ2-7
V gene: TRBV21-1
CDR3 protein: ASIPGHRYEQY

CDR3 length: 12
J gene: TRBJ1-6
V gene: TRBV25-1
CDR3 protein: ASSDILRSSPLH

CDR3 length: 15
J gene: TRBJ2-2
V gene: TRBV3-1/TRBV3-2
CDR3 protein: ASSRTSGGASTGELF

CDR3 length: 12
J gene: TRBJ2-7
V gene: TRBV5-6
CDR3 protein: ASSLDRVSYEQY

CDR3 length: 9
J gene: TRBJ1-6
V gene: TRBV20-1
CDR3 protein: SASRDSPLH